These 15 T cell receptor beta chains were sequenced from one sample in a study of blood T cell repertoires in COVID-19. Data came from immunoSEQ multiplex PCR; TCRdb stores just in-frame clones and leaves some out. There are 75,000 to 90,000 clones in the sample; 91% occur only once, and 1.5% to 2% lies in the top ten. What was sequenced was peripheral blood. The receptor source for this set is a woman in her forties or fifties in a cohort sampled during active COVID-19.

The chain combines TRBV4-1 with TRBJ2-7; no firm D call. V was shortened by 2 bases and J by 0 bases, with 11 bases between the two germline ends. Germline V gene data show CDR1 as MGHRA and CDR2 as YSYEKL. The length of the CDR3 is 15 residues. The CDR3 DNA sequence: TGCGCCAGCAGCCAATGGTTCGCGAGCTCCTACGAGCAGTACTTC. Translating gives CASSQWFASSYEQYF.

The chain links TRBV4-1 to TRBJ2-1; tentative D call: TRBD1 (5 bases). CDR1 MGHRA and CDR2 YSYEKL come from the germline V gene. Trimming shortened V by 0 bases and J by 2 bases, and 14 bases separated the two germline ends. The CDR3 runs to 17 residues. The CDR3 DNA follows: TGCGCCAGCAGCCAAGAAAATGCAGGGAACCCCTACAATGAGCAGTTCTTC. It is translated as CASSQENAGNPYNEQFF.

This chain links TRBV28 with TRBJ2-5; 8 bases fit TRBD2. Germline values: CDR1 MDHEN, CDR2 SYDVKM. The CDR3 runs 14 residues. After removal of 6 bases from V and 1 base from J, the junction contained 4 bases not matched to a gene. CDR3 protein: CASSPAGGQETQYF. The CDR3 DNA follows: TGTGCCAGCAGCCCCGCGGGGGGCCAAGAGACCCAGTACTTC.

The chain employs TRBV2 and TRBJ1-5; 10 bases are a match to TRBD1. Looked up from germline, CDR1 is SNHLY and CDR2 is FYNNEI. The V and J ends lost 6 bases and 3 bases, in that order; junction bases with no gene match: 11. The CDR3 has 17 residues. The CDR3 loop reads CASRRPGQGILNQPQHF. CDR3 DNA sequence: TGTGCCAGCAGACGACCGGGACAGGGGATCCTCAATCAGCCCCAGCATTTT.

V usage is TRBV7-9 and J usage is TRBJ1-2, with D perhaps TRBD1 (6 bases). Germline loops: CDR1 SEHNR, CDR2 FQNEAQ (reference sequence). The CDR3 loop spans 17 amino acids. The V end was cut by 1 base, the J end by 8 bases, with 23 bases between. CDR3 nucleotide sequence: TGTGCCAGCAGCTTAGTAGGTCGAGTGTTAAGGGGGTCGGGCTACACCTTC. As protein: CASSLVGRVLRGSGYTF. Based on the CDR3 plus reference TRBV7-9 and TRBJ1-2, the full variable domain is DTGVSQNPRHKITKRGQNVTFRCDPISEHNRLYWYRQTLGQGPEFLTYFQNEAQLEKSRLLSDRFSAERPKGSFSTLEIQRTEQGDSAMYLCASSLVGRVLRGSGYTFGSGTRLTVV.

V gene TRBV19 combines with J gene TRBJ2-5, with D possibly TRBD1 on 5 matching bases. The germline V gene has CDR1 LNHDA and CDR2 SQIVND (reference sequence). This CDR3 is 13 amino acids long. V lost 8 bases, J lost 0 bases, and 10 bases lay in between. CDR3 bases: TGTGCCAGTGCAGGGAACTACCAAGAGACCCAGTACTTC. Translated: CASAGNYQETQYF. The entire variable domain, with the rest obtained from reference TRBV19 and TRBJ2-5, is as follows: DGGITQSPKYLFRKEGQNVTLSCEQNLNHDAMYWYRQDPGQGLRLIYYSQIVNDFQKGDIAEGYSVSREKKESFPLTVTSAQKNPTAFYLCASAGNYQETQYFGPGTRLLVL.

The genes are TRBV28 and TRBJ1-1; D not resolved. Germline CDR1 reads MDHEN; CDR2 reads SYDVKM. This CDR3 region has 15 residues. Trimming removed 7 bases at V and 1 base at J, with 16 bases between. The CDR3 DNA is TGTGCCAGCACCCAGGCCGGTCGGGAGAACACTGAAGCTTTCTTT. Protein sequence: CASTQAGRENTEAFF.

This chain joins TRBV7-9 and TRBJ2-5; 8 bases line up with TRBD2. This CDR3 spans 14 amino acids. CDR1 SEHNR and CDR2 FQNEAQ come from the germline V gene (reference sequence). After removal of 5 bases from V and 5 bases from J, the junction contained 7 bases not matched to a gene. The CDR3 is CASSPGGARETQYF. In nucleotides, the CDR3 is TGTGCCAGCAGCCCCGGGGGGGCAAGGGAGACCCAGTACTTC.

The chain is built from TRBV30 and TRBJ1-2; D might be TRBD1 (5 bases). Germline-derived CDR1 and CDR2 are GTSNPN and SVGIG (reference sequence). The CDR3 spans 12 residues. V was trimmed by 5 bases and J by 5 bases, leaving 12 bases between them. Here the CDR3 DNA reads TGTGCCTGGGCCTTTACAGGTTATGGCTACACCTTC. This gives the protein CAWAFTGYGYTF.

The CDR3 is CSVEGTDTDTQYF. CDR3 coding DNA: TGCAGCGTTGAAGGGACAGACACAGATACGCAGTATTTT. The rearrangement joins TRBV29-1 to TRBJ2-3; the D gene is possibly TRBD1 (6 bases). The CDR3 is 13 residues long. CDR1 is SQVTM and CDR2 is ANQGSEA in the germline V gene. V was clipped by 1 base and J by 2 bases, with 7 bases between them.

The CDR3: CASSQQGGVSGYTF. The CDR3 nucleotides are TGTGCCAGCAGCCAACAGGGGGGAGTTAGTGGCTACACCTTC. The chain recombines TRBV3-1 (or the pseudogene TRBV3-2) with TRBJ1-2; 7 bases are a match to TRBD1. The CDR3 runs 14 residues. Germline CDR1 is LGHDT and CDR2 is YNNKEL (reference sequence). V trimming: 2 bases; J trimming: 7 bases; junction bases outside the gene matches: 7.

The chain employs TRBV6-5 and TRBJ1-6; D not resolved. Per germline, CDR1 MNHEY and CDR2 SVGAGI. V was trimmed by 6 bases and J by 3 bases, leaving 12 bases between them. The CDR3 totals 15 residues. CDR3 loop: CASSGSGIYNSPLHF. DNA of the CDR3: TGTGCCAGCAGCGGGTCGGGGATCTATAATTCACCCCTCCACTTT.

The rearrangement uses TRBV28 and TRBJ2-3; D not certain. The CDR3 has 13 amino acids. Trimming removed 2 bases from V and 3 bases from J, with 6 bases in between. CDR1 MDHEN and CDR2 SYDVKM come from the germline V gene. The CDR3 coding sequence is TGTGCCAGCAGTTTACCTCAGACAGATACGCAGTATTTT. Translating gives CASSLPQTDTQYF.

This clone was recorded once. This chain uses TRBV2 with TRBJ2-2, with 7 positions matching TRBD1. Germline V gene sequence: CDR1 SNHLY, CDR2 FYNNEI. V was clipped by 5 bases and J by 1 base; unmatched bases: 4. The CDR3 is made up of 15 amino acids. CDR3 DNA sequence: TGTGCCAGCAGTCGACAGGGACAGAACACCGGGGAGCTGTTTTTT. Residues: CASSRQGQNTGELFF. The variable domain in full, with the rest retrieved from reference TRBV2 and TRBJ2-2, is EPEVTQTPSHQVTQMGQEVILRCVPISNHLYFYWYRQILGQKVEFLVSFYNNEISEKSEIFDDQFSVERPDGSNFTLKIRSTKLEDSAMYFCASSRQGQNTGELFFGEGSRLTVL.

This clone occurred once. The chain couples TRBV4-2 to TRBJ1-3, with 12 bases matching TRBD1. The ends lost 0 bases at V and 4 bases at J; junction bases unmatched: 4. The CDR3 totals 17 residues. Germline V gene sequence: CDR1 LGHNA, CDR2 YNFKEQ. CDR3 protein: CASSQDRDRGRGNTIYF. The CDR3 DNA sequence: TGTGCCAGCAGCCAAGACCGGGACAGGGGGCGAGGAAACACCATATATTTT.